This T cell receptor beta chain was sequenced in a study of identical twins. Study-wide results and limits: Abundant beta clonotypes from cord blood had fewer insertions, unlike memory repertoires, which showed none. In drawing conclusions, the study used cross-sectional statistical analysis and did not follow the same donors.

TCRdb passed the 5' RACE reads through MiXCR, listing each CDR3 protein once. This sample carries 600,000 to 800,000 distinct CDR3 sequences, over 20% of them seen once, and the ten largest clones take approximately 4.5%. The CDR3 is 14 amino acids. Trimming took off 6 bases at V and 2 bases at J, with 13 bases between the two ends. For this clonotype: Its antigen is not identified.

The same data also went into a second study, on T cells expressing NK-cell markers. That study reports: Sorted CD3+CD56+NKG2C+, CD3+CD56+NKG2C- and CD3+CD56-NKG2C+ T-cell subsets were beta-chain profiled. Among a handful of donors, these clonotypes also ranked first in the CD3+CD56-NKG2C+ fraction.

The receptor's source is a woman under 30 in good health. The rearrangement joins TRBV12-3 or TRBV12-4 to TRBJ1-2; TRBD1 might be the D (6 bases). Specimen: PBMCs. The CDR3 spells CASSTGTLNYGYTF. CDR3 in DNA: TGTGCCAGCAGCACCGGGACACTCAACTATGGCTACACCTTC.